This TCR beta chain is drawn from a study of vaccination and CD4 T cells after COVID-19. Study background: Convalescent patients gave post-COVID blood a median roughly 96 days post-diagnosis, range 35 to 161. For control cultures, the treatment was a CEFX pool, an HIV-1 Nef pool, or no peptide.

Germline loops: CDR1 MNHNS, CDR2 SASEGT. The CDR3 consists of 17 residues. Worth noting for this clonotype: Its specificity is not known. A much bigger clone sits one base away, suggesting this may be a read error.

Cultured CD4+ T cells had their DNA profiled by the Oncomine TCR Beta short-read assay. TCRdb itself ran the PCR reads through MiXCR, one entry per CDR3 protein. The table lists some 3,900 distinct CDR3 sequences, roughly 19% of them singletons, with around an eighth in the top ten. Treatment: roughly 10-day PBMC culture with coronavirus spike peptide pools or control peptides (ViraFEST assay). Source material: CD4+ T cells from blood, cultured in vitro. J is TRBJ2-4 and V is TRBV6-1, with D hard to call. This TCR was sampled from a human donor who had recovered from COVID-19. The CDR3 DNA reads as TGTGTCAGCAGCCCCCTGTCCACTAACGCAGCCAAAAACATTCAGTACTTC. Protein sequence: CVSSPLSTNAAKNIQYF.